Listed below are T cell receptor beta chains from one sample, sequenced in a study of T cells in Graves' hyperthyroidism and ophthalmopathy. MiXCR was run by TCRdb on the multiplex PCR reads, yielding one entry per CDR3 protein. This table has some 570,000 distinct CDR3 sequences, 12% to 15% appearing once. The sequenced sample consisted of blood. These receptors were obtained from a woman between 18 and 29 years old with Graves' ophthalmopathy. The CDR3 runs from the conserved cysteine through the conserved F or W. A D gene is named only where the DNA matches it firmly. Size is stated for part of the rows, as once, few or many counts, or as a class when the clone is expanded.

clone size: many
D gene: .
V gene: TRBV12-3/TRBV12-4
J gene: TRBJ1-4
CDR3 protein: CASTPGPTNEKLFF
CDR3 DNA: TGTGCCAGCACTCCGGGTCCAACTAATGAAAAACTGTTTTTT

clone size: .
D gene: .
V gene: TRBV5-1
J gene: TRBJ2-5
CDR3 protein: CASSPQGVGTQYF
CDR3 DNA: TGCGCCAGCAGCCCACAGGGAGTGGGGACCCAGTACTTC

clone size: few
D gene: .
V gene: TRBV29-1
J gene: TRBJ2-3
CDR3 protein: CSVKTTDTQYF
CDR3 DNA: TGCAGCGTGAAGACAACAGATACGCAGTATTTT

clone size: .
D gene: TRBD1
V gene: TRBV19
J gene: TRBJ1-2
CDR3 protein: CASSFWTGVDGYTF
CDR3 DNA: TGTGCCAGTAGTTTTTGGACAGGGGTAGATGGCTACACCTTC

clone size: many
D gene: .
V gene: TRBV28
J gene: TRBJ1-2
CDR3 protein: CASSSVTNYGYTF
CDR3 DNA: TGTGCCAGCAGTTCAGTGACTAACTATGGCTACACCTTC

clone size: few
D gene: TRBD1
V gene: TRBV6-1
J gene: TRBJ1-1
CDR3 protein: CASRTVRGGTEAFF
CDR3 DNA: TGTGCCAGCCGCACCGTCAGGGGGGGCACTGAAGCTTTCTTT

clone size: .
D gene: .
V gene: TRBV27
J gene: TRBJ2-3
CDR3 protein: CASSPTGPNTDTQYF
CDR3 DNA: TGTGCCAGCAGCCCGACGGGACCTAACACAGATACGCAGTATTTT

clone size: many
D gene: .
V gene: TRBV5-8
J gene: TRBJ2-5
CDR3 protein: CASSLGGVETQYF
CDR3 DNA: TGTGCCAGCAGCTTGGGTGGGGTGGAGACCCAGTACTTC

clone size: many
D gene: TRBD2
V gene: TRBV6-1
J gene: TRBJ2-7
CDR3 protein: CASKREGPYEQYF
CDR3 DNA: TGTGCCAGCAAGCGGGAGGGCCCCTACGAGCAGTACTTC

clone size: few
D gene: .
V gene: TRBV2
J gene: TRBJ1-1
CDR3 protein: CASRMGGGDTEAFF
CDR3 DNA: TGTGCCAGCAGGATGGGGGGGGGGGACACTGAAGCTTTCTTT

clone size: many
D gene: TRBD2
V gene: TRBV7-2
J gene: TRBJ2-3
CDR3 protein: CASSLVSSGIGADTQYF
CDR3 DNA: TGTGCCAGCAGCTTAGTCTCTAGCGGGATCGGGGCAGATACGCAGTATTTT

clone size: few
D gene: .
V gene: TRBV6-2/TRBV6-3
J gene: TRBJ2-5
CDR3 protein: CASSRSDETQYF
CDR3 DNA: TGTGCCAGCAGCCGATCGGACGAGACCCAGTACTTC

clone size: many
D gene: .
V gene: TRBV2
J gene: TRBJ1-5
CDR3 protein: CASSEQGTGSPDQPQHF
CDR3 DNA: TGTGCCAGCAGTGAACAAGGAACAGGGTCCCCCGATCAGCCCCAGCATTTT

clone size: many
D gene: .
V gene: TRBV20-1
J gene: TRBJ1-1
CDR3 protein: CSARWDGGNTEAFF
CDR3 DNA: TGCAGTGCTAGGTGGGACGGTGGGAACACTGAAGCTTTCTTT

clone size: .
D gene: TRBD2
V gene: TRBV29-1
J gene: TRBJ2-7
CDR3 protein: CSVVAGGALQQYF
CDR3 DNA: TGCAGCGTGGTAGCGGGAGGTGCCCTGCAGCAGTACTTC

clone size: few
D gene: TRBD1
V gene: TRBV9
J gene: TRBJ1-1
CDR3 protein: CASSGDRATEAFF
CDR3 DNA: TGTGCCAGCAGCGGAGACAGGGCCACTGAAGCTTTCTTT

clone size: many
D gene: TRBD1
V gene: TRBV7-9
J gene: TRBJ2-7
CDR3 protein: CASSLRDRDGIEQYF
CDR3 DNA: TGTGCCAGCAGCTTACGGGACAGGGATGGAATCGAGCAGTACTTC

clone size: few
D gene: .
V gene: TRBV30
J gene: TRBJ1-2
CDR3 protein: CAWAPRGGYTF
CDR3 DNA: TGTGCCTGGGCCCCCCGGGGTGGCTACACCTTC

clone size: .
D gene: TRBD1
V gene: TRBV6-1
J gene: TRBJ1-6
CDR3 protein: CASQFGRQGTSPLHF
CDR3 DNA: TGTGCCAGCCAATTCGGACGACAGGGTACTTCACCCCTCCACTTT

clone size: .
D gene: .
V gene: TRBV11-2
J gene: TRBJ2-4
CDR3 protein: CASRQDSWAEGAKNIQYF
CDR3 DNA: TGTGCCAGCAGACAGGACAGTTGGGCAGAGGGGGCCAAAAACATTCAGTACTTC

clone size: many
D gene: TRBD2
V gene: TRBV11-1
J gene: TRBJ2-3
CDR3 protein: CASSLAGGLAGTDTQYF
CDR3 DNA: TGTGCCAGCAGCTTAGCCGGCGGACTAGCGGGCACAGATACGCAGTATTTT

clone size: many
D gene: .
V gene: TRBV7-2
J gene: TRBJ2-7
CDR3 protein: CASSKFGTFSYEQYF
CDR3 DNA: TGTGCCAGCAGCAAGTTCGGGACTTTCTCCTACGAGCAGTACTTC

clone size: .
D gene: .
V gene: TRBV4-2
J gene: TRBJ1-2
CDR3 protein: CASSQGTGGGAGHGYTF
CDR3 DNA: TGTGCCAGCAGCCAAGGTACTGGGGGGGGCGCTGGCCATGGCTACACCTTC

clone size: few
D gene: TRBD2
V gene: TRBV4-3
J gene: TRBJ2-7
CDR3 protein: CASSQDGGGYEQYF
CDR3 DNA: TGCGCCAGCAGCCAGGATGGGGGGGGGTACGAGCAGTACTTC

clone size: many
D gene: TRBD2
V gene: TRBV24-1
J gene: TRBJ2-1
CDR3 protein: CATSDLRSGRGNEQFF
CDR3 DNA: TGTGCCACCAGTGATTTGAGGAGCGGGAGGGGTAATGAGCAGTTCTTC

clone size: .
D gene: .
V gene: TRBV20-1
J gene: TRBJ2-1
CDR3 protein: CSASGASSYNEQFF
CDR3 DNA: TGCAGTGCCTCTGGGGCGAGCTCCTACAATGAGCAGTTCTTC

clone size: many
D gene: .
V gene: TRBV28
J gene: TRBJ2-7
CDR3 protein: CASSLRGPPSYEQYF
CDR3 DNA: TGTGCCAGCAGTCTCAGGGGCCCCCCCTCCTACGAGCAGTACTTC

clone size: few
D gene: .
V gene: TRBV12-3/TRBV12-4
J gene: TRBJ1-3
CDR3 protein: CASSLGSRLRSGNTIYF
CDR3 DNA: TGTGCCAGCAGTTTAGGCTCCAGGTTGCGCTCTGGAAACACCATATATTTT

clone size: few
D gene: .
V gene: TRBV7-4
J gene: TRBJ1-2
CDR3 protein: CASSPIGGLIEFNYGYTF
CDR3 DNA: TGTGCCAGCAGCCCCATCGGTGGCTTAATCGAATTTAACTATGGCTACACCTTC

clone size: few
D gene: TRBD1
V gene: TRBV5-8
J gene: TRBJ2-7
CDR3 protein: CASSSYWDRGYFEQYF
CDR3 DNA: TGTGCCAGCAGCTCCTATTGGGACAGGGGTTATTTCGAGCAGTACTTC

clone size: many
D gene: .
V gene: TRBV5-6
J gene: TRBJ2-5
CDR3 protein: CASSFARAYGETQYF
CDR3 DNA: TGTGCCAGCAGCTTCGCCAGGGCCTATGGAGAGACCCAGTACTTC

clone size: .
D gene: .
V gene: TRBV3-1
J gene: TRBJ1-3
CDR3 protein: CASSQELVSGNTIYF
CDR3 DNA: TGTGCCAGCAGCCAAGAGTTGGTCTCTGGAAACACCATATATTTT

clone size: few
D gene: TRBD1
V gene: TRBV25-1
J gene: TRBJ1-1
CDR3 protein: CASSDWTGTNTEAFF
CDR3 DNA: TGTGCCAGCAGTGATTGGACAGGGACGAACACTGAAGCTTTCTTT

clone size: .
D gene: TRBD2
V gene: TRBV14
J gene: TRBJ2-1
CDR3 protein: CASSPTSGVTQFF
CDR3 DNA: TGTGCCAGCAGCCCGACTAGCGGGGTGACCCAGTTCTTC

clone size: .
D gene: TRBD2
V gene: TRBV10-3
J gene: TRBJ2-2
CDR3 protein: CAILSSGITGELFF
CDR3 DNA: TGTGCCATCCTATCTAGCGGGATCACCGGGGAGCTGTTTTTT

clone size: .
D gene: .
V gene: TRBV7-2
J gene: TRBJ2-7
CDR3 protein: CASSHRSYNEQYF
CDR3 DNA: TGTGCCAGCAGCCATCGCTCCTACAATGAGCAGTACTTC

clone size: many
D gene: .
V gene: TRBV7-9
J gene: TRBJ2-7
CDR3 protein: CASSLAGTSVYEQYF
CDR3 DNA: TGTGCCAGCAGCTTAGCAGGGACCAGCGTCTACGAGCAGTACTTC

clone size: many
D gene: .
V gene: TRBV29-1
J gene: TRBJ1-2
CDR3 protein: CSVLDPSSGGYTF
CDR3 DNA: TGCAGCGTACTGGACCCGTCATCGGGTGGCTACACCTTC

clone size: once
D gene: .
V gene: TRBV7-8
J gene: TRBJ2-7
CDR3 protein: CASSQDLGSGRVQYF
CDR3 DNA: TGCGCCAGCAGCCAAGATCTTGGTAGCGGCCGGGTGCAGTACTTC

clone size: few
D gene: .
V gene: TRBV4-3
J gene: TRBJ2-3
CDR3 protein: CASSQADITDTQYF
CDR3 DNA: TGCGCCAGCAGCCAAGCGGACATAACAGATACGCAGTATTTT